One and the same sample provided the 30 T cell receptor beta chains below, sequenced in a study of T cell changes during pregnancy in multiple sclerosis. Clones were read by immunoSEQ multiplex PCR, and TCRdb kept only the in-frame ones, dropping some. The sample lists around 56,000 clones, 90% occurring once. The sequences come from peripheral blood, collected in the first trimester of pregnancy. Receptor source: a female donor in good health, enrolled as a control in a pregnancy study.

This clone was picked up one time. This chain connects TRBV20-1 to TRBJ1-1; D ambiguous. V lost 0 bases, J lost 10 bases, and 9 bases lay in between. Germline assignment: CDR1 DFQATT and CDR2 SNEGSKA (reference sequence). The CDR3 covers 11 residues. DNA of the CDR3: TGCAGTGCTAGAGAACCGGGTTTAGCTTTCTTT. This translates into CSAREPGLAFF.

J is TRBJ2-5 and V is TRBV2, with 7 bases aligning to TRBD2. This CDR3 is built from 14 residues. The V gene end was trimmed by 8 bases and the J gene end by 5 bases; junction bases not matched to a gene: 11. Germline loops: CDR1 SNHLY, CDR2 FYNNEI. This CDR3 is CASCWNGEGETQYF. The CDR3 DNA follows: TGTGCCAGCTGTTGGAACGGGGAGGGGGAGACCCAGTACTTC.

CDR3 coding DNA: TGTGCCAGCAGTAAACCCGGGACAGGGGTATATGGCTACACCTTC. Translating it yields CASSKPGTGVYGYTF. This chain links TRBV27 with TRBJ1-2; 10 nucleotides match TRBD1. V trimming: 5 bases; J trimming: 5 bases; junction bases outside the gene matches: 8. Germline CDR1 MNHEY, CDR2 SMNVEV (reference sequence). The CDR3 runs to 15 residues.

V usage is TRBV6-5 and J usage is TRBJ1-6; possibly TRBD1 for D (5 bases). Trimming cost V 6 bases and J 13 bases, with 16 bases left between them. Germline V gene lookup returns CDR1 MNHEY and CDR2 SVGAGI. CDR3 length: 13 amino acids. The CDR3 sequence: CASSPGGLGPLHF. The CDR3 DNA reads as TGTGCCAGCAGCCCCGGGGGTTTAGGGCCCCTCCACTTT.

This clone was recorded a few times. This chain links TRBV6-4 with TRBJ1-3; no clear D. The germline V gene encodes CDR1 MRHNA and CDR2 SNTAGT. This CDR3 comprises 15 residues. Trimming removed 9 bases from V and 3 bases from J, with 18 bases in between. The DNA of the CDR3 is TGTGCCAGGATGGCGTCCTGGGCCTATGGAAACACCATATATTTT. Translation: CARMASWAYGNTIYF.

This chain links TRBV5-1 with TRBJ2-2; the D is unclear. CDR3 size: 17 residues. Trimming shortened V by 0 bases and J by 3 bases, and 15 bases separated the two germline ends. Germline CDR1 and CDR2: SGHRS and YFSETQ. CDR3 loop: CASSLGVGRLDTGELFF. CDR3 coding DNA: TGCGCCAGCAGCTTGGGGGTCGGCAGGCTGGACACCGGGGAGCTGTTTTTT.

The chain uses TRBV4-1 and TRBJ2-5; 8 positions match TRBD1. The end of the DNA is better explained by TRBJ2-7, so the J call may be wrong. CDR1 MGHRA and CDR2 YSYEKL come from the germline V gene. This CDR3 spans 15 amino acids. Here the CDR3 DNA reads TGCGCCAGCAGCCAACCGGGACAGGCCAGTTACGAGCAGTACTTC. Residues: CASSQPGQASYEQYF.

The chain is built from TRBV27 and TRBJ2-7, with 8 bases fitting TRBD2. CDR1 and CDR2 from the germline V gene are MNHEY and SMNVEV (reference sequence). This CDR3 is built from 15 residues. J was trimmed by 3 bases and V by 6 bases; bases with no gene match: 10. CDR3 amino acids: CASSPPGRALYEQYF. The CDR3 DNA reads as TGTGCCAGCAGCCCTCCCGGGAGGGCTCTCTACGAGCAGTACTTC.

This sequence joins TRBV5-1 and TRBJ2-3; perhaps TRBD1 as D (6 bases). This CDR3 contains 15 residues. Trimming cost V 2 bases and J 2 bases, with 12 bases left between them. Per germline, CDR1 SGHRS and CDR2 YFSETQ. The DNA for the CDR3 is TGCGCCAGCAGCTTTAGGACAGACCCCACAGATACGCAGTATTTT. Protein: CASSFRTDPTDTQYF. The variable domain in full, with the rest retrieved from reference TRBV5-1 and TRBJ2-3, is KAGVTQTPRYLIKTRGQQVTLSCSPISGHRSVSWYQQTPGQGLQFLFEYFSETQRNKGNFPGRFSGRQFSNSRSEMNVSTLELGDSALYLCASSFRTDPTDTQYFGPGTRLTVL.

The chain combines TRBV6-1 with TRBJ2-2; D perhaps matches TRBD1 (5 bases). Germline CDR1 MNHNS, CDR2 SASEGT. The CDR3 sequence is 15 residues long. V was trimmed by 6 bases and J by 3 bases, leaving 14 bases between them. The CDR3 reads CASSPAGFDTGELFF. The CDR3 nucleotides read TGTGCCAGCAGCCCGGCAGGGTTCGACACCGGGGAGCTGTTTTTT.

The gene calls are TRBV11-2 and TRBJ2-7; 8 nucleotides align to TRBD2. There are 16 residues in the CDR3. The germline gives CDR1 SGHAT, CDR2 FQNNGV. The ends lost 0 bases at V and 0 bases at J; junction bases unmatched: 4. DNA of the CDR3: TGTGCCAGCAGCTTAGAAGGCGGGAGGAGCTCCTACGAGCAGTACTTC. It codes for CASSLEGGRSSYEQYF.

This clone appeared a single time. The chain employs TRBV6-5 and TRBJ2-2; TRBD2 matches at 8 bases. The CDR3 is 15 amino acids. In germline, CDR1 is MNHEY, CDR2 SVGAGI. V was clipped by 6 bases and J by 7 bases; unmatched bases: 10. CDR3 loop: CASRIRGGQGGELFF. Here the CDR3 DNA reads TGTGCCAGCAGAATCCGGGGGGGCCAAGGCGGGGAGCTGTTTTTT.

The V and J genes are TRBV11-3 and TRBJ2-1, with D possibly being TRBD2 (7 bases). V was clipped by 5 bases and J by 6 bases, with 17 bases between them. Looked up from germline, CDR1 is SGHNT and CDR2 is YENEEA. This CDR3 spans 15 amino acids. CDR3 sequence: CASSRGGTDFNEQFF. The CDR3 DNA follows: TGTGCCAGCAGCCGCGGGGGCACCGATTTCAATGAGCAGTTCTTC.

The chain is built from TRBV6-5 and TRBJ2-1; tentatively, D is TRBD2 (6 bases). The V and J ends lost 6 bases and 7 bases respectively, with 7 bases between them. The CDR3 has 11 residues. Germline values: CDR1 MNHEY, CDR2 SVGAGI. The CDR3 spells CASSRGNEQFF. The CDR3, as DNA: TGTGCCAGCAGCCGGGGGAATGAGCAGTTCTTC.

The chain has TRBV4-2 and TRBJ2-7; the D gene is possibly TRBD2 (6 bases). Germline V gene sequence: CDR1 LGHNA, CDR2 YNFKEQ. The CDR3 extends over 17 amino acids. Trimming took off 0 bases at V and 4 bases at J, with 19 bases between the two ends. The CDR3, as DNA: TGTGCCAGCAGCCAAGATCCCCCCGGGAGTACCCCATACGAGCAGTACTTC. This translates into CASSQDPPGSTPYEQYF.

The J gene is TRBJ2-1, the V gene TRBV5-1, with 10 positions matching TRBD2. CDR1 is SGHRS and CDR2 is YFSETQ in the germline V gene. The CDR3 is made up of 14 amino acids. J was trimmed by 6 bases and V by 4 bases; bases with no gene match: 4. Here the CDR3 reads CASSLAGVSNEQFF. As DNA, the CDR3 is TGCGCCAGCAGCCTAGCGGGAGTAAGCAATGAGCAGTTCTTC. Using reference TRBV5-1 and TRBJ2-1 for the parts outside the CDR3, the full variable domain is KAGVTQTPRYLIKTRGQQVTLSCSPISGHRSVSWYQQTPGQGLQFLFEYFSETQRNKGNFPGRFSGRQFSNSRSEMNVSTLELGDSALYLCASSLAGVSNEQFFGPGTRLTVL.

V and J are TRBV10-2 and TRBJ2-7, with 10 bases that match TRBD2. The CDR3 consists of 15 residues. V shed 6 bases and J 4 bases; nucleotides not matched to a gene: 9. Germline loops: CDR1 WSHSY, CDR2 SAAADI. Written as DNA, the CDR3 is TGCGCCAGCAGACGAGGACTAGCGGACTTATACGAGCAGTACTTC. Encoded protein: CASRRGLADLYEQYF.

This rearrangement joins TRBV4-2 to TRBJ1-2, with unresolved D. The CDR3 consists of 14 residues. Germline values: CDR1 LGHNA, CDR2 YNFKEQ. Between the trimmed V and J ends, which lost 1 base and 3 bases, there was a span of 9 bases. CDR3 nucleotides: TGTGCCAGCAGCCAAGCGTGGGCAGACTATGGCTACACCTTC. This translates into CASSQAWADYGYTF.

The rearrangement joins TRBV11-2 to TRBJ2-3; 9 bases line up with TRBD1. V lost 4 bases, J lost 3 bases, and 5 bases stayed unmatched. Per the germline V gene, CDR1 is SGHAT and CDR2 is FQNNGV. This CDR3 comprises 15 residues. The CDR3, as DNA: TGTGCCAGCAGCTCTGGGACAGGGAGGACAGATACGCAGTATTTT. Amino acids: CASSSGTGRTDTQYF.

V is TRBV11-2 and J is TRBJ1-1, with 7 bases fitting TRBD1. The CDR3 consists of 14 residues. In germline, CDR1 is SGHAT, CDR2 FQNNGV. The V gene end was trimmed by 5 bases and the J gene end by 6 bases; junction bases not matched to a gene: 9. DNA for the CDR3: TGTGCCAGCAGCCTAATACAGGGGTGGGCTGAAGCTTTCTTT. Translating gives CASSLIQGWAEAFF.

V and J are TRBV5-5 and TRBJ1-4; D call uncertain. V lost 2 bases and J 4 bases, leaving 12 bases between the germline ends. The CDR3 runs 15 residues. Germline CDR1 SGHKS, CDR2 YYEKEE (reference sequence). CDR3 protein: CASSFTLGVNEKLFF. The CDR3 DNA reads TGTGCCAGCAGCTTCACCCTGGGAGTTAATGAAAAACTGTTTTTT.

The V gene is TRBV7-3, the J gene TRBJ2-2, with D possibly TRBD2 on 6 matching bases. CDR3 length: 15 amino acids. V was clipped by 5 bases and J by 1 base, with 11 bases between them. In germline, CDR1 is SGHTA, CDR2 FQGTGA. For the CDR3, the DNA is TGTGCCAGCAGCCCCCGGGGACTGAACACCGGGGAGCTGTTTTTT. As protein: CASSPRGLNTGELFF.

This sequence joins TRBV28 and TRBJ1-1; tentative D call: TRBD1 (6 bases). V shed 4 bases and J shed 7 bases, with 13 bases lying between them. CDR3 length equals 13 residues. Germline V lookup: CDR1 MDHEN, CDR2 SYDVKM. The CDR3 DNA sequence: TGTGCCAGCAGTTGGCAGGGGAAGAGTGAAGCTTTCTTT. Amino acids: CASSWQGKSEAFF.

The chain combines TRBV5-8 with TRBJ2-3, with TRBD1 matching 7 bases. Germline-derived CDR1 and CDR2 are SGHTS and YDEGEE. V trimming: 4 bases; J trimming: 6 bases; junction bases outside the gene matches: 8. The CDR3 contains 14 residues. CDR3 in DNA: TGTGCCAGCAGCCTTTCGACAGGGACGGATACGCAGTATTTT. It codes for CASSLSTGTDTQYF.

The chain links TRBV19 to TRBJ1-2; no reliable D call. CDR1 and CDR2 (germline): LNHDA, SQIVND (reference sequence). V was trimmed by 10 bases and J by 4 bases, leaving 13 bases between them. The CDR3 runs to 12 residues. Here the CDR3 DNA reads TGTGCCACCTCGATGGGGAGCTATGGCTACACCTTC. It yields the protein CATSMGSYGYTF.

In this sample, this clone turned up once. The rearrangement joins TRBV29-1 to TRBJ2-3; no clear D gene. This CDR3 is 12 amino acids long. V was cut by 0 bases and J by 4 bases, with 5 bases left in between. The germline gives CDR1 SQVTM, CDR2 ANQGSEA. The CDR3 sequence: CSVEEGADTQYF. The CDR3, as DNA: TGCAGCGTTGAAGAAGGAGCAGATACGCAGTATTTT.

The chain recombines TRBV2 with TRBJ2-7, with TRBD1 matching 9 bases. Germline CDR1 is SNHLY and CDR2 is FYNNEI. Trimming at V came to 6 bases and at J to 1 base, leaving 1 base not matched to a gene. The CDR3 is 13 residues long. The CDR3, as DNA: TGTGCCAGCAGCGGGACAGGGTCCTACGAGCAGTACTTC. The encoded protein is CASSGTGSYEQYF.

The CDR3 region is CSAGLAIDEQYF. DNA for the CDR3: TGCAGCGCAGGACTAGCCATCGACGAGCAGTACTTC. The V gene is TRBV29-1, the J gene TRBJ2-7; 8 positions match TRBD2. J lost 5 bases, V lost 7 bases, and 7 bases had no gene match. There are 12 residues in the CDR3. Germline V gene sequence: CDR1 SQVTM, CDR2 ANQGSEA.

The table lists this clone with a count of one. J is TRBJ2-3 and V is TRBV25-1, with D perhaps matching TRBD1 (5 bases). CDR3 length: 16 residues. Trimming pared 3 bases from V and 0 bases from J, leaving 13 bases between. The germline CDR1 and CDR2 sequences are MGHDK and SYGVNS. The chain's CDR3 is CASSDFFGQSTDTQYF. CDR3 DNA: TGTGCCAGCAGTGACTTCTTCGGACAAAGCACAGATACGCAGTATTTT.

CDR3 protein: CASSQFLTYNSPLHF. The CDR3 DNA sequence: TGCGCCAGCAGCCAGTTCCTTACTTATAATTCACCCCTCCACTTT. V gene TRBV4-1 combines with J gene TRBJ1-6; D is undetermined. Trimming removed 3 bases at V and 4 bases at J, with 10 bases between. CDR3 length: 15 amino acids. Germline V gene lookup returns CDR1 MGHRA and CDR2 YSYEKL.